Sequencing of this T cell receptor beta chain was carried out in a study of blood T cell repertoires in COVID-19. The CDR3 is 16 residues long. Trimming stripped 4 bases from V and 0 bases from J, with 15 bases between. Germline CDR1 is WNHNN and CDR2 is SYGVQD (reference sequence). Assay used: immunoSEQ multiplex PCR; TCRdb lists only in-frame clones, some missing. The sample shows fewer than 150,000 clones, around 85% of them seen only once. This clonotype was sampled from a human donor in a cohort sampled during active COVID-19. This rearrangement joins TRBV10-1 to TRBJ1-1, with D tentatively TRBD1 (5 bases). The sequencing input was peripheral blood. The CDR3 nucleotides are TGCGCCAGCAGTGGTAGACAGCCTGATATGAACACTGAAGCTTTCTTT. Translated: CASSGRQPDMNTEAFF.